This T cell receptor beta chain was documented in a study of cytomegalovirus exposure and HLA in healthy donors. Study findings and constraints: Among TCR beta chains, those listed as cytomegalovirus-associated numbered over 150. A later analysis found that most CMV-associated TCR beta chains appeared HLA-restricted. Within the data, a cluster of highly shared sequence variants was likely a sequencing artifact. In a later analysis, HLA-C alleles had the fewest associated TCRs, DRB1 alleles the most.

CDR3 length: 15 residues. Germline CDR1 SGHRS, CDR2 YFSETQ. V lost 4 bases and J lost 8; bases outside the gene matches: 8. Both 60 Vbeta primers and 13 Jbeta primers went into the PCR. Measured with immunoSEQ multiplex PCR; TCRdb has only the in-frame clones, and not every one. The data contain 90,000 or so clones, about three quarters of them seen just once; the ten biggest clones take up approximately 5.7%. A remark on this clone: Its antigen is unidentified.

The clonotype originates from a female donor in good health and CMV-seronegative. The material sequenced was PBMCs. V is TRBV5-1 and J is TRBJ2-2, with 10 nucleotides matching TRBD2. This chain's CDR3 is CASSTKVAGGGELFF. The CDR3 bases are TGCGCCAGCAGCACCAAGGTAGCGGGAGGAGGGGAGCTGTTTTTT.